Shown below are 25 T cell receptor beta chains from a single sample sequenced in a study of cytomegalovirus exposure and HLA in healthy donors. Sequencing used immunoSEQ multiplex PCR; TCRdb keeps in-frame clones, though not all of them. This repertoire shows about 360,000 clones, more than 80% found once; its top ten account for 0.83%. Sequencing was done on a sample of PBMCs. The source is a woman under 30 in good health and CMV-seronegative.

V gene TRBV6-1 combines with J gene TRBJ1-5, with a weak D call TRBD1 (5 bases). CDR1 and CDR2 from the germline V gene are MNHNS and SASEGT. The CDR3 loop spans 13 amino acids. V was cut by 10 bases and J by 3 bases, with 13 bases left in between. The CDR3 DNA sequence: TGTGCCATCCAACAGGTACTCAATCAGCCCCAGCATTTT. Its protein product is CAIQQVLNQPQHF.

The chain couples TRBV29-1 to TRBJ2-1, with 9 bases identical to TRBD2. CDR3 length equals 14 residues. CDR1 and CDR2 from the germline V gene are SQVTM and ANQGSEA. The junction had 5 bases not matched to a gene; V was cut back by 7 bases and J by 1 base. This CDR3 is CSAKAGGSYNEQFF. DNA for the CDR3: TGCAGCGCCAAGGCGGGGGGGTCCTACAATGAGCAGTTCTTC.

The rearrangement links TRBV5-1 to TRBJ2-2; the D gene is possibly TRBD2 (5 bases). The CDR3 extends over 15 amino acids. Trimming took off 4 bases at V and 7 bases at J, with 17 bases between the two ends. CDR1 is SGHRS, CDR2 YFSETQ, per germline. CDR3 nucleotides: TGCGCCAGCAGCGATCGGGGTCTATCCCTCGGGGAGCTGTTTTTT. Translating gives CASSDRGLSLGELFF. The variable domain in full, completed from reference TRBV5-1 and TRBJ2-2, reads KAGVTQTPRYLIKTRGQQVTLSCSPISGHRSVSWYQQTPGQGLQFLFEYFSETQRNKGNFPGRFSGRQFSNSRSEMNVSTLELGDSALYLCASSDRGLSLGELFFGEGSRLTVL.

This clone was counted only a few times. The chain links TRBV5-1 to TRBJ2-1, with no clear D. Germline V CDR1 and CDR2: SGHRS, YFSETQ. This CDR3 has 12 residues. V shed 0 bases and J shed 5 bases, with 3 bases lying between them. The CDR3 protein is CASSLDNNEQFF. CDR3 coding DNA: TGCGCCAGCAGCTTGGATAACAATGAGCAGTTCTTC.

This chain uses TRBV9 with TRBJ1-2, with a weak D call TRBD1 (5 bases). V dropped 0 bases and J dropped 3 bases, with 15 bases sitting between them. Germline-derived CDR1 and CDR2 are SGDLS and YYNGEE. The CDR3 is 16 amino acids. The CDR3 loop reads CASSVVGRVRDYGYTF. DNA for the CDR3: TGTGCCAGCAGCGTAGTGGGCAGGGTTAGAGACTATGGCTACACCTTC.

The gene calls are TRBV6-1 and TRBJ2-1, with 10 bases identical to TRBD2. This CDR3 is built from 14 residues. Germline V lookup: CDR1 MNHNS, CDR2 SASEGT. V was pared by 4 bases and J by 7 bases, with 4 bases of the junction left unmatched. CDR3 protein: CASSASGRSNEQFF. The CDR3 DNA is TGTGCCAGCAGTGCTAGCGGGAGAAGTAATGAGCAGTTCTTC.

This clone came up many times. The chain uses TRBV5-1 and TRBJ2-1; TRBD2 matches at 10 bases. The CDR3 covers 15 residues. Germline-derived CDR1 and CDR2 are SGHRS and YFSETQ. Trimming took 5 bases from V and 3 from J; bases not matched to a gene: 5. DNA of the CDR3: TGCGCCAGCAGAAGAATAGCGGGAGGCTACAATGAGCAGTTCTTC. This gives the protein CASRRIAGGYNEQFF.

The J gene is TRBJ1-2, the V gene TRBV4-1, with a weak D call TRBD1 (6 bases). This CDR3 spans 15 amino acids. V was clipped by 1 base and J by 8 bases, with 17 bases between them. The germline V gene has CDR1 MGHRA and CDR2 YSYEKL. In DNA form, the CDR3 reads TGCGCCAGCAGCCAAGCGGACAGCCCAAGGGGAGGCTACACCTTC. Protein: CASSQADSPRGGYTF.

V and J are TRBV6-1 and TRBJ2-4, with a tentative D call TRBD1 (5 bases). CDR3 length: 18 amino acids. CDR1 and CDR2 from the germline V gene are MNHNS and SASEGT. V shed 2 bases and J shed 1 base, with 18 bases lying between them. As DNA, the CDR3 is TGTGCCAGCAGTGAACTAAGGGTTGGGGCGCGCGCCAAAAACATTCAGTACTTC. Translated, it gives CASSELRVGARAKNIQYF.

The chain uses TRBV7-6 and TRBJ2-3, with TRBD2 matching over 13 bases. Germline CDR1 and CDR2: SGHVS and FNYEAQ. J gave up 3 bases and V 5 bases, and 8 bases lay outside the gene matches. The CDR3 has 17 amino acids. The CDR3 here is CASSPLTSGGLTDTQYF. The CDR3 bases are TGTGCCAGCAGCCCCTTGACTAGCGGGGGGTTAACAGATACGCAGTATTTT.

The chain is built from TRBV5-1 and TRBJ1-2, with 8 bases aligning to TRBD1. Germline V gene lookup returns CDR1 SGHRS and CDR2 YFSETQ. V shed 5 bases, J shed 7 bases, and the junction held 7 bases outside the gene matches. CDR3 length: 13 residues. CDR3 nucleotide sequence: TGCGCCAGCAGTTGGACAGGGACGATTGGCTACACCTTC. It translates to CASSWTGTIGYTF.

This clone was detected once. The chain uses TRBV4-1 and TRBJ2-1; the match to TRBD2 covers 11 bases. J lost 10 bases, V lost 6 bases, and 11 bases had no gene match. CDR3 length equals 15 residues. Germline CDR1 and CDR2: MGHRA and YSYEKL. CDR3 loop: CASSPEVAGGGEQFF. The CDR3 DNA follows: TGCGCCAGCAGTCCTGAGGTAGCGGGGGGGGGAGAGCAGTTCTTC.

The chain couples TRBV7-2 to TRBJ1-4; tentatively, D is TRBD1 (6 bases). Trimming stripped 4 bases from V and 2 bases from J, with 14 bases between. The CDR3 runs to 16 residues. CDR1 is SGHTA, CDR2 FQGNSA, per germline. The CDR3 sequence: CASSWGGLTTNEKLFF. DNA of the CDR3: TGTGCCAGCAGCTGGGGGGGGCTCACGACTAATGAAAAACTGTTTTTT.

This clone was seen a few times. The gene calls are TRBV18 and TRBJ1-5; 9 nucleotides align to TRBD1. The ends lost 5 bases at V and 10 bases at J; junction bases unmatched: 3. Germline values: CDR1 KGHSH, CDR2 LQKENI. This CDR3 has 12 residues. The CDR3 sequence: CASSMGQGPQHF. The CDR3 DNA reads TGTGCCAGCTCAATGGGACAGGGACCCCAGCATTTT.

This clone was seen a few times. The chain uses TRBV5-8 and TRBJ1-4; D might be TRBD1 (5 bases). V was cut by 4 bases and J by 5 bases, with 9 bases left in between. The germline CDR1 and CDR2 sequences are SGHTS and YDEGEE. The CDR3 covers 13 residues. CDR3 sequence reads: CASSGGLNEKLFF. The CDR3 bases are TGTGCCAGCAGCGGGGGACTGAATGAAAAACTGTTTTTT.

This clone was found many times. The chain uses TRBV6-6 and TRBJ2-7; 14 bases agree with TRBD2. Germline lookup yields CDR1 MNHNY and CDR2 SVGAGI (reference sequence). The V gene end was trimmed by 5 bases and the J gene end by 3 bases; junction bases not matched to a gene: 6. The CDR3 runs 16 residues. Written as DNA, the CDR3 is TGTGCCAGCAGTCTCGGGACTAGCGGGGGTAGCTACGAGCAGTACTTC. Translation gives CASSLGTSGGSYEQYF.

The genes are TRBV4-1 and TRBJ1-3, with a weak D call TRBD1 (5 bases). The CDR3 loop spans 17 amino acids. CDR1 and CDR2 from the germline V gene are MGHRA and YSYEKL. V lost 2 bases, J lost 3 bases, and 17 bases lay in between. The CDR3 DNA reads as TGCGCCAGCAGCCAACTCGCTCGGGGGTTCATTGGAAACACCATATATTTT. This translates into CASSQLARGFIGNTIYF.

The chain is built from TRBV9 and TRBJ2-1; 8 nucleotides line up with TRBD1. CDR3 length: 16 residues. CDR1 is SGDLS and CDR2 is YYNGEE in the germline V gene. The V and J ends lost 0 bases and 6 bases, in that order; junction bases with no gene match: 8. The CDR3 coding sequence is TGTGCCAGCAGCGTAGTCGAACAGGGGGTACGCAATGAGCAGTTCTTC. It is translated as CASSVVEQGVRNEQFF.

V usage is TRBV11-3 and J usage is TRBJ1-5; D unresolved. Trimming shortened V by 2 bases and J by 4 bases, and 15 bases separated the two germline ends. The CDR3 contains 16 residues. The germline CDR1 and CDR2 sequences are SGHNT and YENEEA. The CDR3 protein is CASSLTGNRGNQPQHF. CDR3 nucleotides: TGTGCCAGCAGCTTAACGGGAAACCGCGGGAATCAGCCCCAGCATTTT.

V gene TRBV11-2 combines with J gene TRBJ2-7; 8 bases match TRBD2. V was clipped by 1 base and J by 3 bases; unmatched bases: 5. Germline V lookup: CDR1 SGHAT, CDR2 FQNNGV. CDR3 length: 15 residues. The CDR3, as DNA: TGTGCCAGCAGCTTAGCAGCGGGAGAGCTCTACGAGCAGTACTTC. Translation gives CASSLAAGELYEQYF. Full variable domain (outside the CDR3, taken from reference TRBV11-2 and TRBJ2-7): EAGVAQSPRYKIIEKRQSVAFWCNPISGHATLYWYQQILGQGPKLLIQFQNNGVVDDSQLPKDRFSAERLKGVDSTLKIQPAKLEDSAVYLCASSLAAGELYEQYFGPGTRLTVT.

The chain links TRBV7-2 to TRBJ2-2; 7 positions match TRBD1. The CDR3 length is 13 residues. The V segment lost 7 bases and the J segment 4 bases; nucleotides outside the gene matches: 3. CDR1 SGHTA and CDR2 FQGNSA come from the germline V gene. As DNA, the CDR3 is TGTGCCAGCATCCCAGGGGGCACCGGGGAGCTGTTTTTT. Amino acids: CASIPGGTGELFF.

The gene calls are TRBV6-5 and TRBJ1-1, with 9 bases aligning to TRBD1. This CDR3 region has 15 residues. Trimming took 1 base from V and 5 from J; bases not matched to a gene: 5. Germline V gene sequence: CDR1 MNHEY, CDR2 SVGAGI. The CDR3 loop is CASSYLGTGRTEAFF. The CDR3 nucleotides read TGTGCCAGCAGTTACTTGGGGACAGGGAGAACTGAAGCTTTCTTT.

The chain links TRBV29-1 to TRBJ1-1; 12 positions agree with TRBD1. CDR3 length: 13 amino acids. The germline CDR1 and CDR2 sequences are SQVTM and ANQGSEA. V shed 7 bases and J 5 bases; nucleotides not matched to a gene: 5. The CDR3 DNA follows: TGCAGCGGATGGGACAGGGGGCAGACTGAAGCTTTCTTT. The encoded protein is CSGWDRGQTEAFF.

The chain employs TRBV5-1 and TRBJ2-1; D possibly corresponds to TRBD2 (6 bases). Germline V gene lookup returns CDR1 SGHRS and CDR2 YFSETQ. Trimming removed 0 bases from V and 9 bases from J, with 19 bases in between. The length of the CDR3 is 16 residues. CDR3 coding DNA: TGCGCCAGCAGCTTGGAGGCGGGGAGGATAATGAGTGAGCAGTTCTTC. Translation: CASSLEAGRIMSEQFF.

The V gene is TRBV28, the J gene TRBJ1-5; D is unresolved. The V end was cut by 6 bases, the J end by 8 bases, with 20 bases between. The V gene's germline CDR1 is MDHEN and CDR2 SYDVKM. The CDR3 loop spans 15 amino acids. The CDR3 sequence: CASSPGSGPSEPQHF. In DNA form, the CDR3 reads TGTGCCAGCAGCCCGGGGAGCGGGCCGTCAGAGCCCCAGCATTTT.